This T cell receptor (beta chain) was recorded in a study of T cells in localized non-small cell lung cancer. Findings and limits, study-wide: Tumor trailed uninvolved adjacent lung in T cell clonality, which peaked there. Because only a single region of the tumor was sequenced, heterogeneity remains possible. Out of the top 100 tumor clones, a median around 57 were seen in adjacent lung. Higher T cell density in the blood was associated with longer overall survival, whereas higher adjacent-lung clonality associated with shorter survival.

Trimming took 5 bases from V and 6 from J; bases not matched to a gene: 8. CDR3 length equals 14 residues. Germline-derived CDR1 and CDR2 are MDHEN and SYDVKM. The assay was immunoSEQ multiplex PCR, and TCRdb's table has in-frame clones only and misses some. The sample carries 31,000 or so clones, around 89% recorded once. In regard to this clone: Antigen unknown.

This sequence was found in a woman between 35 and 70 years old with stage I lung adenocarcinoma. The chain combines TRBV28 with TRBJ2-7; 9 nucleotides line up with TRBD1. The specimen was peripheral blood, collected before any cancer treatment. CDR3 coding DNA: TGTGCCAGCAGTACCGGGACAGGGAATCGCGAGCAGTACTTC. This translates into CASSTGTGNREQYF.